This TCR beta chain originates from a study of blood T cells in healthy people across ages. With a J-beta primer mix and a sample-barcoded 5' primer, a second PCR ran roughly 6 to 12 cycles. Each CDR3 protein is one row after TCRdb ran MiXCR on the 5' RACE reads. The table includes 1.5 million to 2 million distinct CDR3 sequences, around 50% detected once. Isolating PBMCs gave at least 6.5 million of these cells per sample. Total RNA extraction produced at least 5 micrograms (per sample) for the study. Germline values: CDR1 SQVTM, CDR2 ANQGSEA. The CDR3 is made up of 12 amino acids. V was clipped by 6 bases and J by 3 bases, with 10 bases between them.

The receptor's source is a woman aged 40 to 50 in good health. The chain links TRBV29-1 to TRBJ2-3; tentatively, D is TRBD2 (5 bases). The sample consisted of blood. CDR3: CSVPDWTDTQYF. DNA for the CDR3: TGCAGCGTCCCGGACTGGACAGATACGCAGTATTTT.